This T cell receptor (beta chain) was found in a study of blood T cell repertoires in COVID-19. Study as a whole: T cells, B-cell-depleted T cells, or PBMCs provided the cDNA or gDNA that served as material.

The CDR3 contains 15 residues. V was pared by 6 bases and J by 2 bases, with 14 bases between. Looked up from germline, CDR1 is SGHTA and CDR2 is FQGNSA. In the original analysis: How many nucleated cells were present was estimated from reference gene primer amplification. TCRdb keeps only in-frame clones here, not all; method: immunoSEQ multiplex PCR. V and J calls and clone size are given by that table; D and trimming were obtained from the DNA. The sample lists 150,000 or so clones, about 85% seen once, with 0.63% in the top ten. It was during active infection that Seattle patients were enrolled and then longitudinally followed.

The rearrangement links TRBV7-2 to TRBJ1-5; D gene ambiguous. The origin of this receptor is a man aged 60 to 75 with COVID-19, enrolled during active disease. The sequencing input was peripheral blood. Here the CDR3 reads CASSPPGEGNQPQHF. CDR3 nucleotides: TGTGCCAGCAGTCCCCCGGGTGAGGGCAATCAGCCCCAGCATTTT.